These T cell receptor beta chains were read from a single sample in a study of blood T cell repertoires in COVID-19. This table comes from immunoSEQ multiplex PCR, and its TCRdb copy is limited to in-frame clones, with some not included. Of roughly 270,000 clones in the sample, around 85% are singletons; the top ten hold roughly 5%. The sequenced sample was peripheral blood. These receptors came from a man aged 50 to 59 with active or convalescent COVID-19. CDR3s include the opening cysteine and the closing phenylalanine or tryptophan. Fields, in order: V gene, J gene, clone size, D gene, CDR3 length, CDR3 DNA, CDR3 protein. A D gene is named only where the DNA matches it firmly. Not all rows give a size; the values are once, few, many and, for expanded clones, a class.

TRBV5-6	TRBJ1-2	-	TRBD1	17	TGTGCCAGCAGCTACCGAGGGACAGGGGGTTTGGGAAATGGCTACACCTTC	CASSYRGTGGLGNGYTF
TRBV18	TRBJ2-1	-	TRBD2	16	TGTGCCAGCTCACCACCGGGACTAGCGGGAGGTAATGAGCAGTTCTTC	CASSPPGLAGGNEQFF
TRBV12-3/TRBV12-4	TRBJ2-5	-	-	12	TGTGCCAGCAGTTTTTCGGGGGAGACCCAGTACTTC	CASSFSGETQYF
TRBV2	TRBJ1-2	-	TRBD1	11	TGTGTTGACAGGGAATCGGAAGGCTACACCTTC	CVDRESEGYTF
TRBV5-6	TRBJ2-7	-	-	15	TGTGCCAGCAGCTTGGGACCAGGGGAATTCTACGAGCAGTACTTC	CASSLGPGEFYEQYF
TRBV29-1	TRBJ2-1	-	TRBD2	14	TGCAGCGTGGAACTAGCGGGAGGAAGCGATGAGCAGTTCTTC	CSVELAGGSDEQFF
TRBV10-3	TRBJ2-7	few	TRBD2	18	TGTGCCATCAGTGGAACGAACCAAGCTAGCGGCAATCCTTACGAGCAGTACTTC	CAISGTNQASGNPYEQYF
TRBV19	TRBJ1-5	-	-	17	TGTGCCAGTAGTATATCGCCCAGTCCCAATAGCAATCAGCCCCAGCATTTT	CASSISPSPNSNQPQHF
TRBV30	TRBJ2-2	-	-	14	TGTGCCTGGAGTGCGAGACTAGGCGACGGGGAGCTGTTTTTT	CAWSARLGDGELFF
TRBV19	TRBJ2-7	-	TRBD2	13	TGTGCCAGCTCGACTAGCGGGAACTACGAGCAGTACTTC	CASSTSGNYEQYF
TRBV19	TRBJ2-5	-	-	16	TGTGCCAGTAGCCTGACCAATGCGGGTCCGCGAGAGACCCAGTACTTC	CASSLTNAGPRETQYF
TRBV7-9	TRBJ1-4	-	-	13	TGTGCCAGCAGGACCGACAACAATGAAAAACTGTTTTTT	CASRTDNNEKLFF
TRBV5-4	TRBJ2-3	-	TRBD2	16	TGTGCCAGCAGCCGCGGGACTAGAGGGGGCACAGATACGCAGTATTTT	CASSRGTRGGTDTQYF
TRBV7-9	TRBJ2-7	-	TRBD2	14	TGTGCCAGCAGCCCGAAGACTAGCGCCTACGAGCAGTACTTC	CASSPKTSAYEQYF
TRBV27	TRBJ1-1	-	-	15	TGTGCCAGCAGTTTATCGCCGGGGGAGAACACTGAAGCTTTCTTT	CASSLSPGENTEAFF
TRBV19	TRBJ1-2	few	TRBD1	16	TGTGCCAGTAGTATAGGGGGCGGACAGGACTACTATGGCTACACCTTC	CASSIGGGQDYYGYTF
TRBV6-2/TRBV6-3	TRBJ2-3	-	TRBD1	18	TGTGCCAGCAGTTCCCGCCGGTGGGACAGGGGGCCGACAGATACGCAGTATTTT	CASSSRRWDRGPTDTQYF
TRBV7-9	TRBJ1-4	-	TRBD1	14	TGTGCCAGCAGCCAGGGACAGGGGAATGAAAAACTGTTTTTT	CASSQGQGNEKLFF
TRBV5-1	TRBJ2-7	once	-	15	TGCGCCAGCAGCTCCGGGACACCTCTCTCCTACGAGCAGTACTTC	CASSSGTPLSYEQYF
TRBV27	TRBJ1-1	once	-	16	TGTGCCAGCAGTCCTTCCAGGGGAGAGATGAACACTGAAGCTTTCTTT	CASSPSRGEMNTEAFF
TRBV2	TRBJ1-4	-	-	16	TGTGCCAGCAGCCTGATGGGGGGAGGGACTAATGAAAAACTGTTTTTT	CASSLMGGGTNEKLFF
TRBV5-1	TRBJ2-5	-	-	15	TGCGCCAGCAGCTTAAGGAGCAGTTCGGGAGAGACCCAGTACTTC	CASSLRSSSGETQYF
TRBV19	TRBJ2-2	-	-	15	TGTGCCAGTAGTCGGGGGAGGCCTCTCGCCGGGGAGCTGTTTTTT	CASSRGRPLAGELFF
TRBV10-1	TRBJ2-3	-	TRBD1	15	TGCGCCAGCAGTGAGGGGACAGGGGGTCCTGATACGCAGTATTTT	CASSEGTGGPDTQYF
TRBV30	TRBJ1-1	few	-	12	TGTGCCTGGATCGGGGGTTACACTGAAGCTTTCTTT	CAWIGGYTEAFF
TRBV10-3	TRBJ2-1	-	TRBD2	15	TGTGCCATCAGTGAGTTAGCGGGAGGGTACAATGAGCAGTTCTTC	CAISELAGGYNEQFF
TRBV3-1/TRBV3-2	TRBJ1-2	-	-	12	TGTGCCAGCAGCCAAGTGGCAGGTGGCTACACCTTC	CASSQVAGGYTF
TRBV5-1	TRBJ2-3	-	TRBD2	15	TGCGCCAGCAGTCCTATAGCGGGAGGGCCGGATACGCAGTATTTT	CASSPIAGGPDTQYF
TRBV7-9	TRBJ2-5	-	-	12	TGTGCCAGCAGCCAGACTAGGGAGACCCAGTACTTC	CASSQTRETQYF
TRBV15	TRBJ1-2	-	-	15	TGTGCCACCAGTCACGGCAGGGACTTACTTTCGCGCTACACCTTC	CATSHGRDLLSRYTF
TRBV11-2	TRBJ2-1	-	TRBD2	16	TGTGCCAGCAGGTATCGGACTAGCGTCACACACAATGAGCAGTTCTTC	CASRYRTSVTHNEQFF
TRBV7-9	TRBJ2-5	-	TRBD1	18	TGTGCCCCTCGGACGGGACAGGGGAGGCAGGTGAGCCAAGAGACCCAGTACTTC	CAPRTGQGRQVSQETQYF
TRBV29-1	TRBJ2-1	-	TRBD1	14	TGCAGCGTTGTGGGGACAGGAACCTACAATGAGCAGTTCTTC	CSVVGTGTYNEQFF
TRBV6-5	TRBJ2-3	-	-	12	TGTGCCACCCTTTGGGGCGCAGATACGCAGTATTTT	CATLWGADTQYF
TRBV15	TRBJ1-1	-	-	14	TGTGCCACCAAAAAACAGGTCGCCAACACTGAAGCTTTCTTT	CATKKQVANTEAFF